One and the same sample provided the 26 T cell receptor beta chains below, sequenced in a study of shared clonotypes between healthy human individuals. Some clones are missing from TCRdb's copy, which holds only in-frame ones; the method was immunoSEQ multiplex PCR. The sample has over 2 million clones, 85% to 95% seen once. The material sequenced was naive CD4+ T cells from PBMCs. Subset indicated: CD45RA+ positively selected. Every receptor here comes from a man between 18 and 29 years old in good health. Some clones in this sample may be carry-over from other donors' samples.

The chain combines TRBV9 with TRBJ1-3; D possibly corresponds to TRBD1 (5 bases). CDR1 is SGDLS, CDR2 YYNGEE, per germline. Trimming stripped 0 bases from V and 2 bases from J, with 12 bases between. The length of the CDR3 is 16 residues. In DNA, the CDR3 is TGTGCCAGCAGCGTAGCTAGCGGGACGCCTGGAAACACCATATATTTT. This codes for CASSVASGTPGNTIYF.

The chain's CDR3 is CASSLVGVDRSGNTIYF. The CDR3 DNA reads as TGTGCCAGCAGTTTGGTAGGGGTGGATAGGTCTGGAAACACCATATATTTT. The genes are TRBV28 and TRBJ1-3, with a weak D call TRBD1 (5 bases). The CDR3 is 17 residues long. In germline, CDR1 is MDHEN, CDR2 SYDVKM. V lost 3 bases and J 1 base, leaving 16 bases between the germline ends.

The rearrangement joins TRBV5-1 to TRBJ2-2, with a weak D call TRBD2 (5 bases). CDR3 length equals 13 residues. Trimming removed 5 bases from V and 6 bases from J, with 11 bases in between. CDR1 is SGHRS, CDR2 YFSETQ, per germline. The CDR3 here is CASRLRVSGELFF. Written as DNA, the CDR3 is TGCGCCAGCAGACTGAGGGTCTCCGGGGAGCTGTTTTTT.

This clone was observed a handful of times. The chain carries TRBV11-2 and TRBJ1-1; D gene unclear. CDR1 and CDR2 (germline): SGHAT, FQNNGV. The CDR3 runs 12 residues. V lost 5 bases to trimming and J lost 4 bases, with 8 bases between them. CDR3: CASSPMFTEAFF. The DNA for the CDR3 is TGTGCCAGCAGCCCGATGTTCACTGAAGCTTTCTTT.

CDR3 bases: TGCGCCAGCAGCCAAGATGGGGACGCTTCTCCCCTCCACTTT. The encoded protein is CASSQDGDASPLHF. The rearrangement uses TRBV4-3 and TRBJ1-6; a possible D gene is TRBD1 (5 bases). CDR1 LGHNA and CDR2 YSLEER come from the germline V gene. V lost 0 bases to trimming and J lost 13 bases, with 13 bases between them. This CDR3 is 14 amino acids long.

The V and J genes are TRBV9 and TRBJ1-1; the D is unclear. CDR3 length equals 14 residues. Trimming cost V 7 bases and J 0 bases, with 13 bases left between them. Germline CDR1 reads SGDLS; CDR2 reads YYNGEE. This CDR3 is CASALGALNTEAFF. The CDR3 coding sequence is TGTGCCAGCGCTTTAGGAGCACTGAACACTGAAGCTTTCTTT.

The chain has TRBV4-2 and TRBJ2-7; 11 bases agree with TRBD1. The ends lost 4 bases at V and 2 bases at J; junction bases unmatched: 10. The CDR3 is 17 amino acids. Per germline, CDR1 LGHNA and CDR2 YNFKEQ. In DNA, the CDR3 is TGTGCCAGCAGCCGCGATGGGGGGGACAGGGGGACCTACGAGCAGTACTTC. Translated, it gives CASSRDGGDRGTYEQYF.

The chain links TRBV6-5 to TRBJ2-7, with 10 bases matching TRBD1. Germline V CDR1 and CDR2: MNHEY, SVGAGI. The CDR3 spans 14 residues. V lost 4 bases, J lost 6 bases, and 6 bases stayed unmatched. The CDR3 DNA follows: TGTGCCAGCAGTTTCCGACAGGGGGCTTTCGAGCAGTACTTC. This sequence encodes CASSFRQGAFEQYF.

The V and J genes are TRBV4-2 and TRBJ2-3, with 12 nucleotides matching TRBD1. The CDR3 has 17 amino acids. J gave up 4 bases and V 3 bases, and 8 bases lay outside the gene matches. Germline V gives CDR1 LGHNA, CDR2 YNFKEQ. The CDR3 DNA reads as TGTGCCAGCAGCCAGCTAGGGACAGGGGGCTCGGCAGATACGCAGTATTTT. Translated, it gives CASSQLGTGGSADTQYF.

The J gene is TRBJ1-1, the V gene TRBV6-5; the D is unclear. The CDR3 extends over 11 amino acids. The germline gives CDR1 MNHEY, CDR2 SVGAGI. V was cut by 4 bases and J by 3 bases, with 3 bases left in between. The CDR3: CASSFYTEAFF. CDR3 coding DNA: TGTGCCAGCAGTTTCTACACTGAAGCTTTCTTT.

The rearrangement uses TRBV11-1 and TRBJ2-5; D perhaps matches TRBD1 (5 bases). Trimming cost V 5 bases and J 5 bases, with 18 bases left between them. CDR1 and CDR2 (germline): SGHAT, FQDESV (reference sequence). This CDR3 region has 15 residues. CDR3 DNA sequence: TGTGCCAGCAGCCGCCAGGGCATGGGGTCCGAGACCCAGTACTTC. It codes for CASSRQGMGSETQYF.

This chain links TRBV19 with TRBJ1-2, with TRBD1 identical over 12 bases. Germline V lookup: CDR1 LNHDA, CDR2 SQIVND (reference sequence). The CDR3 has 15 amino acids. The J segment lost 8 bases and the V segment lost 6 bases, leaving 10 bases of the junction unmatched. The CDR3 region is CASSEWDRGRGGYTF. CDR3 DNA sequence: TGTGCCAGTAGCGAATGGGACAGGGGGCGCGGGGGCTACACCTTC.

This clone was detected once. The rearrangement joins TRBV4-3 to TRBJ2-3; maybe TRBD2 (6 bases). V lost 0 bases, J lost 3 bases, and 16 bases lay in between. CDR1 is LGHNA, CDR2 YSLEER, per germline. This CDR3 contains 17 residues. This CDR3 is CASSQDSGAGLTDTQYF. The CDR3 DNA sequence: TGCGCCAGCAGCCAAGACTCCGGCGCGGGACTGACAGATACGCAGTATTTT.

As regards this clone: The identical CDR3 is also encoded by other nucleotide sequences in the sample. The chain carries TRBV5-1 and TRBJ2-7, with 7 bases fitting TRBD1. The ends lost 2 bases at V and 2 bases at J; junction bases unmatched: 4. The CDR3 covers 14 residues. CDR1 SGHRS and CDR2 YFSETQ come from the germline V gene. As DNA, the CDR3 is TGCGCCAGCAGCTTTAACAGGGGCCCCTACGAGCAGTACTTC. It codes for CASSFNRGPYEQYF.

This clone showed up just once. This chain links TRBV2 with TRBJ2-2; weak D call: TRBD1 (6 bases). The V and J ends lost 6 bases and 5 bases respectively, with 19 bases between them. CDR3 length: 16 amino acids. Germline CDR1 is SNHLY and CDR2 is FYNNEI. The CDR3, as DNA: TGTGCCAGCAGCCTGAAGGTCCTAGGGGGAACCGGGGAGCTGTTTTTT. This translates into CASSLKVLGGTGELFF.

Comments on this clone: Other DNA variants within this sample encode the same CDR3. The rearrangement uses TRBV29-1 and TRBJ2-3; D uncertain. The V gene lost 4 bases and the J gene lost 3 bases, with 8 bases spanning the gap. Germline V CDR1 and CDR2: SQVTM, ANQGSEA. There are 12 residues in the CDR3. DNA for the CDR3: TGCAGCGTTGTACCCGGAACAGATACGCAGTATTTT. The encoded protein is CSVVPGTDTQYF.

The V call is TRBV6-5, the J call TRBJ2-1, with 8 bases that match TRBD1. CDR1 is MNHEY and CDR2 is SVGAGI in the germline V gene. The CDR3 runs to 15 residues. With 6 bases clipped from V and 7 bases from J, the junction kept 11 bases outside the gene matches. The CDR3 coding sequence is TGTGCCAGCAGCTCTCCCCAGGGGGCGGGGAATGAGCAGTTCTTC. Protein sequence: CASSSPQGAGNEQFF.

The chain is built from TRBV28 and TRBJ1-2, with D possibly TRBD1 on 5 matching bases. The germline gives CDR1 MDHEN, CDR2 SYDVKM. CDR3 length: 14 amino acids. V lost 1 base, J lost 8 bases, and 14 bases lay in between. The CDR3 loop is CASSLFRQGGGYTF. The DNA of the CDR3 is TGTGCCAGCAGTTTATTTCGCCAGGGCGGCGGCTACACCTTC.

The gene calls are TRBV7-2 and TRBJ1-1; a weak D match, TRBD1 (5 bases). Looked up from germline, CDR1 is SGHTA and CDR2 is FQGNSA. CDR3 length: 14 amino acids. Trimming stripped 1 base from V and 1 base from J, with 7 bases between. Here the CDR3 DNA reads TGTGCCAGCAGCTTAGGGACACCGAACACTGAAGCTTTCTTT. Amino acid sequence: CASSLGTPNTEAFF.

Only one count was recorded for this clone. The chain carries TRBV29-1 and TRBJ2-3; D is undetermined. The germline V and J ends were trimmed by 6 bases and 3 bases, with 13 bases remaining between them. Germline V gives CDR1 SQVTM, CDR2 ANQGSEA. This CDR3 has 13 amino acids. The CDR3 loop is CSVSAPGTDTQYF. The CDR3 DNA follows: TGCAGCGTCTCGGCCCCGGGTACAGATACGCAGTATTTT.

The V and J genes are TRBV11-2 and TRBJ2-2; 8 bases match TRBD1. The germline CDR1 and CDR2 sequences are SGHAT and FQNNGV. Trimming removed 3 bases from V and 2 bases from J; junction bases left unmatched: 8. The CDR3 runs 17 residues. Written as DNA, the CDR3 is TGTGCCAGCAGCTTCAACATAGGACAGGGTAACACCGGGGAGCTGTTTTTT. It translates to CASSFNIGQGNTGELFF.

J is TRBJ2-5 and V is TRBV15, with D perhaps assigned TRBD1 or TRBD2 (7 bases each). CDR3 length: 15 amino acids. The germline gives CDR1 LNHNV, CDR2 YYDKDF (reference sequence). V was clipped by 1 base and J by 5 bases, with 14 bases between them. In DNA, the CDR3 is TGTGCCACCAGCAGAGCAAACAGGGGAGGGGAGACCCAGTACTTC. Its protein product is CATSRANRGGETQYF.

V gene TRBV28 combines with J gene TRBJ2-7, with 8 bases fitting TRBD1. Trimming took 11 bases from V and 6 from J; bases not matched to a gene: 18. Germline-derived CDR1 and CDR2 are MDHEN and SYDVKM. This CDR3 spans 15 amino acids. CDR3 DNA: TGTGCCTGCAACTCTCCCACGCAGGGGGCTGGCGAGCAGTACTTC. Translating gives CACNSPTQGAGEQYF.

J is TRBJ2-7 and V is TRBV18, with D perhaps assigned TRBD1 or TRBD2 (5 bases each). Trimming shortened V by 3 bases and J by 3 bases, and 9 bases separated the two germline ends. Germline V CDR1 and CDR2: KGHSH, LQKENI. This CDR3 region has 13 residues. The CDR3 nucleotides read TGTGCCAGCTCACCGGGACGGTTCTACGAGCAGTACTTC. Amino acids: CASSPGRFYEQYF.

The rearrangement uses TRBV29-1 and TRBJ2-7, with 10 positions matching TRBD2. After removal of 4 bases from V and 5 bases from J, the junction contained 14 bases not matched to a gene. The CDR3 runs to 16 residues. Germline lookup yields CDR1 SQVTM and CDR2 ANQGSEA. The CDR3 here is CSVGRLAGEVEDEQYF. CDR3 DNA: TGCAGCGTTGGGCGGCTAGCGGGAGAGGTTGAGGACGAGCAGTACTTC.

This clone was seen only once. This chain uses TRBV5-1 with TRBJ2-7, with D maybe TRBD1 (6 bases). The CDR3 is made up of 18 amino acids. With 1 base removed from V and 0 bases from J, the gap between germline ends came to 20 bases. In germline, CDR1 is SGHRS, CDR2 YFSETQ. CDR3: CASSLQPGRGKFSYEQYF. The CDR3 nucleotides are TGCGCCAGCAGCTTGCAACCCGGCAGGGGTAAATTCTCCTACGAGCAGTACTTC.